The 16 T cell receptor beta chains reported below all come from one sample, sequenced in a study of cytomegalovirus exposure and HLA in healthy donors. Researchers ran the PCR with 60 Vbeta and 13 Jbeta primers. The assay was immunoSEQ multiplex PCR, and TCRdb's table has in-frame clones only and misses some. Of 90,000 to 110,000 clones listed, nearly 70% are singletons. The sequenced sample consisted of PBMCs. The receptor set was obtained from a woman in her seventies in good health and CMV-seropositive.

This clone was observed a handful of times. The chain employs TRBV5-4 and TRBJ2-6, with TRBD1 as a possible D gene (6 bases). The CDR3 contains 15 residues. The V and J ends lost 3 bases and 2 bases respectively, with 9 bases between them. Germline-derived CDR1 and CDR2 are SGHNT and YYREEE (reference sequence). The CDR3 region has the DNA TGTGCCAGCAGCTCCCCAGGGGCTGGGGCCAACGTCCTGACTTTC. This encodes CASSSPGAGANVLTF.

The V call is TRBV4-2, the J call TRBJ2-5; D is possibly TRBD2 (7 bases). Trimming took 0 bases from V and 5 from J, leaving 13 bases between them. The CDR3 covers 15 residues. Per the germline V gene, CDR1 is LGHNA and CDR2 is YNFKEQ. DNA of the CDR3: TGTGCCAGCAGCCAAGAAACAGGGAGGGCGGAGACCCAGTACTTC. This codes for CASSQETGRAETQYF.

Written as DNA, the CDR3 is TGCGCCAGCAGCTTGGGTCAGGGATGGTCTGAAGCTTTCTTT. Translating gives CASSLGQGWSEAFF. The chain uses TRBV5-1 and TRBJ1-1; a weak D match, TRBD1 (5 bases). The CDR3 is 14 amino acids. V dropped 0 bases and J dropped 6 bases, with 12 bases sitting between them. Germline V gene data show CDR1 as SGHRS and CDR2 as YFSETQ. Full variable domain (outside the CDR3, taken from reference TRBV5-1 and TRBJ1-1): KAGVTQTPRYLIKTRGQQVTLSCSPISGHRSVSWYQQTPGQGLQFLFEYFSETQRNKGNFPGRFSGRQFSNSRSEMNVSTLELGDSALYLCASSLGQGWSEAFFGQGTRLTVV.

This clone was detected a few times. J is TRBJ1-3 and V is TRBV19, with 8 bases that match TRBD1. The length of the CDR3 is 15 residues. CDR1 LNHDA and CDR2 SQIVND come from the germline V gene (reference sequence). Germline trimming cut 6 bases from V and 2 bases from J; bases unmatched to any gene: 6. The CDR3 DNA reads as TGTGCCAGTAGAGGGACAGGTTTAACTGGAAACACCATATATTTT. Translation: CASRGTGLTGNTIYF.

The chain joins TRBV11-3 to TRBJ2-1; 8 bases line up with TRBD2. The trim removed 5 bases at V and 2 bases at J, leaving 5 bases unmatched. Per germline, CDR1 SGHNT and CDR2 YENEEA. The CDR3 covers 15 residues. This CDR3 reads CASSLSGAPYNEQFF. As DNA, the CDR3 is TGTGCCAGCAGCCTTAGCGGGGCCCCCTACAATGAGCAGTTCTTC.

This clone has just one count. The genes are TRBV2 and TRBJ2-7; D is unclear. The CDR3 length is 12 residues. Germline V gene lookup returns CDR1 SNHLY and CDR2 FYNNEI. V gave up 9 bases and J gave up 4 bases, with 13 bases separating them. The CDR3 is CASRPPGYEQYF. The CDR3 DNA follows: TGTGCCAGTCGGCCTCCGGGTTACGAGCAGTACTTC. The full variable domain, its missing parts supplied by reference TRBV2 and TRBJ2-7, is EPEVTQTPSHQVTQMGQEVILRCVPISNHLYFYWYRQILGQKVEFLVSFYNNEISEKSEIFDDQFSVERPDGSNFTLKIRSTKLEDSAMYFCASRPPGYEQYFGPGTRLTVT.

CDR3 residues: CSALQGNTIYF. CDR3 DNA: TGCAGTGCCTTACAAGGAAACACCATATATTTT. The chain uses TRBV20-1 and TRBJ1-3; D not resolved. The CDR3 runs 11 residues. Germline V gene data show CDR1 as DFQATT and CDR2 as SNEGSKA (reference sequence). The V and J ends lost 6 bases and 4 bases respectively, with 7 bases between them.

This chain joins TRBV6-1 and TRBJ2-7; 9 bases map to TRBD1. V lost 7 bases, J lost 7 bases, and 11 bases stayed unmatched. The CDR3 runs to 14 residues. Looked up from germline, CDR1 is MNHNS and CDR2 is SASEGT. CDR3: CASNFWTGAGEQYF. As DNA, the CDR3 is TGTGCCAGCAACTTCTGGACAGGGGCGGGAGAGCAGTACTTC.

The gene calls are TRBV19 and TRBJ1-4; D is unclear. Trimming shortened V by 7 bases and J by 5 bases, and 14 bases separated the two germline ends. Germline-derived CDR1 and CDR2 are LNHDA and SQIVND (reference sequence). This CDR3 is 14 amino acids long. The CDR3 protein is CASTMRGLNEKLFF. CDR3 DNA: TGTGCCAGTACCATGCGAGGCCTAAATGAAAAACTGTTTTTT.

V usage is TRBV4-1 and J usage is TRBJ2-5, with D unclear. Looked up from germline, CDR1 is MGHRA and CDR2 is YSYEKL. V was clipped by 0 bases and J by 3 bases, with 5 bases between them. This CDR3 has 13 amino acids. CDR3 loop: CASSQDSKETQYF. The CDR3 coding sequence is TGCGCCAGCAGCCAAGACAGTAAAGAGACCCAGTACTTC.

The chain links TRBV2 to TRBJ2-5, with a tentative D call TRBD1 (6 bases). The CDR3 loop spans 14 amino acids. CDR1 is SNHLY and CDR2 is FYNNEI in the germline V gene. Trimming removed 5 bases at V and 4 bases at J, with 14 bases between. CDR3 coding DNA: TGTGCCAGCAGTAAGGGACAACTGGGAGAGACCCAGTACTTC. Residues: CASSKGQLGETQYF.

The CDR3 sequence: CASSPPARTEAFF. As DNA, the CDR3 is TGTGCCAGCAGCCCCCCCGCTAGGACTGAAGCTTTCTTT. The J gene is TRBJ1-1, the V gene TRBV7-9; no definite D call. V was clipped by 5 bases and J by 5 bases, with 12 bases between them. The CDR3 sequence is 13 residues long. Germline-derived CDR1 and CDR2 are SEHNR and FQNEAQ (reference sequence).

The CDR3 DNA reads as TGTGCCAGCAGCACACAGGAGAACACTGAAGCTTTCTTT. It translates to CASSTQENTEAFF. The chain employs TRBV2 and TRBJ1-1; tentatively, D is TRBD1 (5 bases). Between the trimmed V and J ends, which lost 6 bases and 1 base, there was a span of 9 bases. The CDR3 consists of 13 residues. Per the germline V gene, CDR1 is SNHLY and CDR2 is FYNNEI.

The rearrangement joins TRBV7-9 to TRBJ2-2; 7 nucleotides match TRBD1. Germline V CDR1 and CDR2: SEHNR, FQNEAQ (reference sequence). The junction had 9 bases not matched to a gene; V was cut back by 4 bases and J by 4 bases. This CDR3 is 16 amino acids long. The CDR3 sequence: CASSSKQGQGTGELFF. CDR3 DNA sequence: TGTGCCAGCAGCTCGAAACAGGGGCAGGGCACCGGGGAGCTGTTTTTT. The full variable domain, rest sourced from reference TRBV7-9 and TRBJ2-2, is DTGVSQNPRHKITKRGQNVTFRCDPISEHNRLYWYRQTLGQGPEFLTYFQNEAQLEKSRLLSDRFSAERPKGSFSTLEIQRTEQGDSAMYLCASSSKQGQGTGELFFGEGSRLTVL.

The chain recombines TRBV7-9 with TRBJ1-5; D is ambiguous. CDR3 size: 12 residues. Trimming took off 5 bases at V and 8 bases at J, with 10 bases between the two ends. The germline gives CDR1 SEHNR, CDR2 FQNEAQ (reference sequence). This chain's CDR3 is CASSGVGEPQHF. CDR3 nucleotide sequence: TGTGCCAGCAGCGGGGTGGGAGAGCCCCAGCATTTT.

This chain connects TRBV19 to TRBJ2-1, with D perhaps TRBD1 (6 bases). Germline V CDR1 and CDR2: LNHDA, SQIVND (reference sequence). This CDR3 has 14 residues. Deletions cut 1 base from V and 7 bases from J, with 11 bases between. CDR3 sequence (DNA): TGTGCCAGTAGTATAGTTGGGCAGGGGAATGAGCAGTTCTTC. Protein product: CASSIVGQGNEQFF.